In its sample, the clone carrying this T cell receptor (beta chain) was seen many times. Germline-derived CDR1 and CDR2 are ENHRY and SYGVKD. The CDR3 runs to 12 residues. The ends were cut back, 8 bases at V and 7 bases at J, with 14 bases in the middle. Each CDR3 protein gets one entry after TCRdb re-called the 5' RACE reads with MiXCR. The sample carries about 11,000 distinct CDR3 sequences, about 9.4% recorded once. Time point of the sample: blood at routine non-recurrence follow-up after resection. These data are taken from a study of spatial heterogeneity in lung cancer. The gene calls are TRBV10-3 and TRBJ2-5; D ambiguous. This TCR derives from a female donor with early-stage non-small cell lung cancer. Source: PBMCs, taken at follow-up. CDR3 DNA: TGTGCCATCGAAGCAGCTGAAGGGACCCAGTACTTC. Residues: CAIEAAEGTQYF.